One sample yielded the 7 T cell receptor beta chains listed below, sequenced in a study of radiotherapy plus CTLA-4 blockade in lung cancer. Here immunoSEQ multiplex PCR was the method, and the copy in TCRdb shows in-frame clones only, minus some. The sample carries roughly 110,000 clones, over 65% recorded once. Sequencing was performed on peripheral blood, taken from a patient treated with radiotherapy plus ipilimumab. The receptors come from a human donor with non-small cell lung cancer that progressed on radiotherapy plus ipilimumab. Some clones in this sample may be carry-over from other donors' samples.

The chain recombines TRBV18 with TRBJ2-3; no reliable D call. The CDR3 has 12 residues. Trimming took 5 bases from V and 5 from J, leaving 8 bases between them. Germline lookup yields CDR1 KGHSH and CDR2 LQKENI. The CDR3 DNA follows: TGTGCCAGCTCATTGAACGAAGATACGCAGTATTTT. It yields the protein CASSLNEDTQYF.

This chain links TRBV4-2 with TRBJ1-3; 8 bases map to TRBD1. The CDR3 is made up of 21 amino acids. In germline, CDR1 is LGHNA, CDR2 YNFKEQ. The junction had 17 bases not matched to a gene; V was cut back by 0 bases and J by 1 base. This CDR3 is CASSQDVGNRGWVRSGNTIYF. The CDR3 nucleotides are TGTGCCAGCAGCCAAGATGTTGGAAACAGGGGGTGGGTTAGATCTGGAAACACCATATATTTT.

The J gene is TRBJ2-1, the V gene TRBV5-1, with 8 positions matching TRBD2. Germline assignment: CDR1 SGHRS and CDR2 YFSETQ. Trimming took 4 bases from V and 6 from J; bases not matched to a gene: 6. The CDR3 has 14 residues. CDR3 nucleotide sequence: TGCGCCAGCAGCGGGGGGACTAGTAGCAATGAGCAGTTCTTC. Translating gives CASSGGTSSNEQFF.

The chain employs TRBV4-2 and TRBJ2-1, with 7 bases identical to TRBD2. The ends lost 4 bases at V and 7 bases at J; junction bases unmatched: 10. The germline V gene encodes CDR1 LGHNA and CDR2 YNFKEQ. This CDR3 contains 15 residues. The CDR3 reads CASSPLGGVFNEQFF. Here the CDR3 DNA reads TGTGCCAGCAGCCCTTTGGGGGGGGTCTTTAATGAGCAGTTCTTC.

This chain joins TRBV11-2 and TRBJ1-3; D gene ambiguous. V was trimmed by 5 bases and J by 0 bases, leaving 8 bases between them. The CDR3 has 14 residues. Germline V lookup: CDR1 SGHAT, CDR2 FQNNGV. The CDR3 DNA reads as TGTGCCAGCAGCACCAGAGTCTCTGGAAACACCATATATTTT. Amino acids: CASSTRVSGNTIYF.

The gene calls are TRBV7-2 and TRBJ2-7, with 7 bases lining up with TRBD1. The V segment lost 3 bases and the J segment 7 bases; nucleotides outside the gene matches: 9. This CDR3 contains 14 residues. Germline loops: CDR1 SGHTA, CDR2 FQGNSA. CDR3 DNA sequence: TGTGCCAGCAGCTTCGTCCGGGACAGCTATGAGCAGTACTTC. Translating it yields CASSFVRDSYEQYF.

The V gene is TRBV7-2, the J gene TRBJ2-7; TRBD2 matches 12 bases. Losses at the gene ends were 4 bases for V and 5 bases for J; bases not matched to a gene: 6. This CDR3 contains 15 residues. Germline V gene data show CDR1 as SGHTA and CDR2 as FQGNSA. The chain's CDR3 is CASSYSSGGGNEQYF. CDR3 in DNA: TGTGCCAGCAGCTATTCTAGCGGGGGGGGTAACGAGCAGTACTTC.